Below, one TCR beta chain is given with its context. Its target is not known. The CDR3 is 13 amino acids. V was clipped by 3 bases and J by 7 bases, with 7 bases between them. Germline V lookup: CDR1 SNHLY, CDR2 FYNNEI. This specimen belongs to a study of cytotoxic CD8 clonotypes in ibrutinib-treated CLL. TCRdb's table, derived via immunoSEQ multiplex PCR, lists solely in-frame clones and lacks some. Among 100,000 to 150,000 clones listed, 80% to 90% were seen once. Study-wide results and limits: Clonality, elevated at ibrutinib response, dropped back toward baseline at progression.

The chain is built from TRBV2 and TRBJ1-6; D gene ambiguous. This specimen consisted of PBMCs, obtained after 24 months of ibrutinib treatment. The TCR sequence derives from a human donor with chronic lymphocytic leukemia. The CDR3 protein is CASSDQGNSPLHF. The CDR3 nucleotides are TGTGCCAGCAGTGACCAAGGGAATTCACCCCTCCACTTT.